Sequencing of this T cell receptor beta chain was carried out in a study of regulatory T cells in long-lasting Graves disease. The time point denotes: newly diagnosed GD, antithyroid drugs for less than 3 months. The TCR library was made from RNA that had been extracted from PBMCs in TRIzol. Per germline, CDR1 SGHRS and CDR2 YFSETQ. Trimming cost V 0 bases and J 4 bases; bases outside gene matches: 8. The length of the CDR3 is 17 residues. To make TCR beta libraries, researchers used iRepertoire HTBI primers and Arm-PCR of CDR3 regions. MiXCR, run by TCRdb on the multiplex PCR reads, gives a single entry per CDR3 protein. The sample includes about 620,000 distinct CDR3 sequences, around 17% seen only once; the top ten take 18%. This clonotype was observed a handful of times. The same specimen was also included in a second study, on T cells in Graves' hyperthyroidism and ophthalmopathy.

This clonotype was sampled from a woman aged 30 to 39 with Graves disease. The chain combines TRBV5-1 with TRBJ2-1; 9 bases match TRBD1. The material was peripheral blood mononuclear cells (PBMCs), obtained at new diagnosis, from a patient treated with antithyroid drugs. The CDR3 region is CASSLAIRDRGYNEQFF. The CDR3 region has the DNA TGCGCCAGCAGCTTGGCCATTCGCGACAGGGGGTACAATGAGCAGTTCTTC.